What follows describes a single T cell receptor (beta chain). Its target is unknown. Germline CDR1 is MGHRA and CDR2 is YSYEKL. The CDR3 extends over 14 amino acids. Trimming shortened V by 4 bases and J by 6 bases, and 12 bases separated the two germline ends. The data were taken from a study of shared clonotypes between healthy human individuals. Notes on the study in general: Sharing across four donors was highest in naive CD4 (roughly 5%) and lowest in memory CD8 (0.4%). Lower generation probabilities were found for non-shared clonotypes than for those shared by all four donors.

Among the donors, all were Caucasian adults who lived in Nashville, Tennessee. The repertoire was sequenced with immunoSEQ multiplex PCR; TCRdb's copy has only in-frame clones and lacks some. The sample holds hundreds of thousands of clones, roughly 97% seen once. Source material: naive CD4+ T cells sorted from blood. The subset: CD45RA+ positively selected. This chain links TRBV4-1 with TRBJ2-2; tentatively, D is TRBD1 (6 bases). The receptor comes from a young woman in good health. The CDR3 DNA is TGCGCCAGCAGCCTAGAACAGGGACCCGGGGAGCTGTTTTTT. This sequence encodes CASSLEQGPGELFF.